This T cell receptor beta chain was captured in a study of vaccination and CD4 T cells after COVID-19. This CDR3 is 14 amino acids long. Trimming removed 1 base at V and 2 bases at J, with 9 bases between. Germline CDR1 is SGHNT and CDR2 is YYREEE (reference sequence). This clonotype was counted a few times. Its antigen is unknown. Cultured CD4+ T cell DNA underwent sequencing with the Oncomine TCR Beta short-read assay. TCRdb ran MiXCR on the PCR reads and lists one entry per CDR3 protein. The table lists about 18,000 distinct CDR3 sequences, 40% to 50% of them singletons. General observations from the study: There was no significant change from roughly 21 to 40 median reactive clonotypes.

Treatment indicated: 10-day PBMC culture with coronavirus spike peptide pools or control peptides (ViraFEST assay). This chain uses TRBV5-4 with TRBJ2-5; the D gene is possibly TRBD2 (6 bases). This TCR was recovered from a human donor who had recovered from COVID-19. The sample here was CD4+ T cells from blood, cultured in vitro, taken before SARS-CoV-2 vaccination. The CDR3 DNA follows: TGTGCCAGCAGCTTGCGTAGCGGACAAGAGACCCAGTACTTC. This translates into CASSLRSGQETQYF.